This T cell receptor beta chain was sequenced during a study of early T cells in non-severe SARS-CoV-2 infection. V lost 2 bases to trimming and J lost 2 bases, with 15 bases between them. The CDR3 runs to 17 residues. Looked up from germline, CDR1 is KGHDR and CDR2 is SFDVKD. TCRdb re-called the 5' RACE reads with MiXCR, one entry per CDR3 protein. The table lists approximately 100,000 distinct CDR3 sequences, about 10% of them singletons, with around 4.7% in the top ten. This chain joins TRBV24-1 and TRBJ1-3; the D gene is possibly TRBD1 (5 bases). The clonotype originates from an adult who was a healthcare worker with PCR-confirmed SARS-CoV-2 infection or an uninfected control (not recorded which). Sequenced sample: whole blood. DNA for the CDR3: TGTGCCACCAGTGATTGGTCGCCGGGACGGACTGGAAACACCATATATTTT. Protein product: CATSDWSPGRTGNTIYF.